These 9 T cell receptor beta chains originate from one sample sequenced in a study of somatic mutations in cytotoxic T cells in rheumatoid arthritis. Sequencing was performed with immunoSEQ multiplex PCR; in TCRdb, only in-frame clones are kept and a portion is missing. The repertoire holds about 15,000 clones, with 60% to 75% as singletons. The sample taken for sequencing was CD8+ T cells sorted from blood. Every receptor here comes from an adult with rheumatoid arthritis.

This chain links TRBV28 with TRBJ1-5; the match to TRBD1 covers 10 bases. The CDR3 runs to 15 residues. After removal of 2 bases from V and 6 bases from J, the junction contained 4 bases not matched to a gene. Germline CDR1 reads MDHEN; CDR2 reads SYDVKM. CDR3 sequence (DNA): TGTGCCAGCAGTTTAACGACAGGGGGCGGTCAGCCCCAGCATTTT. Translated, it gives CASSLTTGGGQPQHF.

CDR3 sequence reads: CASSGTLNTEAFF. The CDR3 DNA follows: TGTGCCAGCAGCGGGACCCTGAACACTGAAGCTTTCTTT. The chain recombines TRBV5-4 with TRBJ1-1, with D possibly TRBD1 on 5 matching bases. The CDR3 sequence is 13 residues long. Per germline, CDR1 SGHNT and CDR2 YYREEE (reference sequence). The ends were cut back, 4 bases at V and 0 bases at J, with 7 bases in the middle. The whole variable domain, filled in from reference TRBV5-4 and TRBJ1-1, reads ETGVTQSPTHLIKTRGQQVTLRCSSQSGHNTVSWYQQALGQGPQFIFQYYREEENGRGNFPPRFSGLQFPNYSSELNVNALELDDSALYLCASSGTLNTEAFFGQGTRLTVV.

V gene TRBV5-1 combines with J gene TRBJ2-3, with 7 bases aligning to TRBD1. V dropped 4 bases and J dropped 1; count of bases not matched to a gene: 6. The germline CDR1 and CDR2 sequences are SGHRS and YFSETQ. The CDR3 totals 15 residues. The CDR3 here is CASSLTGRGTDTQYF. CDR3 coding DNA: TGCGCCAGCAGCCTGACAGGGCGCGGCACAGATACGCAGTATTTT.

This clone was counted between two and nine times. The rearrangement links TRBV4-1 to TRBJ1-5, with D unclear. V lost 4 bases, J lost 5 bases, and 12 bases lay in between. The CDR3 contains 14 residues. CDR1 MGHRA and CDR2 YSYEKL come from the germline V gene. The CDR3 DNA follows: TGCGCCAGCAGCCTGCGGGCCCACGATCAGCCCCAGCATTTT. Translating it yields CASSLRAHDQPQHF.

V and J are TRBV28 and TRBJ2-1; 7 bases are a match to TRBD1. CDR1 MDHEN and CDR2 SYDVKM come from the germline V gene. There are 17 residues in the CDR3. The trim removed 4 bases at V and 7 bases at J, leaving 16 bases unmatched. In DNA form, the CDR3 reads TGTGCCAGCAGTTCACCACGGACAGGCCATCTTTTAAATGAGCAGTTCTTC. Amino acids: CASSSPRTGHLLNEQFF.

The rearrangement links TRBV27 to TRBJ1-1, with D perhaps TRBD1 (5 bases). Trimming shortened V by 4 bases and J by 1 base, and 10 bases separated the two germline ends. The CDR3 totals 14 residues. Germline V gives CDR1 MNHEY, CDR2 SMNVEV (reference sequence). The CDR3 bases are TGTGCCAGCAGTTGGGGGAGGTGGAACACTGAAGCTTTCTTT. This codes for CASSWGRWNTEAFF.

The J gene is TRBJ1-1, the V gene TRBV5-4; a possible D gene is TRBD1 (5 bases). The CDR3 length is 15 residues. V was pared by 4 bases and J by 4 bases, with 17 bases between. Germline values: CDR1 SGHNT, CDR2 YYREEE (reference sequence). The CDR3 DNA sequence: TGTGCCAGCAGCGGCTGGGACGGATCGCGCACTGAAGCTTTCTTT. It encodes CASSGWDGSRTEAFF.

This clone was observed a single time. The chain combines TRBV2 with TRBJ2-7, with a tentative D call TRBD2 (6 bases). Per germline, CDR1 SNHLY and CDR2 FYNNEI. Trimming shortened V by 4 bases and J by 2 bases, and 18 bases separated the two germline ends. The CDR3 is made up of 16 amino acids. The CDR3 DNA is TGTGCCAGCAGTGGAGAAGCGGGTAGGGTAACCTACGAGCAGTACTTC. Amino acids: CASSGEAGRVTYEQYF.

The genes are TRBV13 and TRBJ2-7, with a possible D match to TRBD1 (6 bases). CDR3 size: 16 residues. CDR1 PRHDT and CDR2 FYEKMQ come from the germline V gene (reference sequence). Trimming removed 3 bases at V and 3 bases at J, with 18 bases between. The CDR3 bases are TGTGCCAGCAGCTTGCGGACAGCCTCTAGGGGCTACGAGCAGTACTTC. Protein product: CASSLRTASRGYEQYF.